One and the same sample provided the 27 T cell receptor beta chains below, sequenced in a study of regulatory T cells in long-lasting Graves disease (dated by TCRdb to the early 2020s). What this sample's time point label stands for: newly diagnosed GD, antithyroid drugs for less than 3 months. For both TCR sequencing and RNA sequencing, RNA was extracted from PBMCs using TRIzol. Receptors were amplified or captured by multiplex PCR. This sample was sequenced with an Illumina HiSeq 4000. CDR3 regions were amplified by Arm-PCR with iRepertoire HTBI primers to construct TCR beta libraries. TCRdb took the public reads, trimmed them with fastp at Q25, ran MiXCR for clone calling and kept in-frame beta chains. Identical CDR3 proteins give one entry, which carries the most common genes and DNA. Counted in this sample were roughly 360,000 distinct CDR3 sequences; 10% to 15% of them appeared once. Approximately 19% of the sample belongs to the ten largest clones.

The same sample was also used in a study of T cells in Graves' hyperthyroidism and ophthalmopathy.

The input for sequencing was peripheral blood mononuclear cells (PBMCs), taken at new diagnosis, from a patient treated with antithyroid drugs. Receptor source: a woman between 18 and 29 years old with Graves disease. Donor details come from another sample of the same person, matched by shared clones.

The table lists this clonotype with a few counts. The CDR3 bases are TGCGCCAGCGCCATTACCGGTGGAGAGACCCAGTACTTC. Its protein product is CASAITGGETQYF. The chain couples TRBV5-1 to TRBJ2-5, with no clear D. The CDR3 consists of 13 residues. V was trimmed by 7 bases and J by 4 bases, leaving 14 bases between them. The germline gives CDR1 SGHRS, CDR2 YFSETQ.

Only a few counts were recorded for this clonotype. The chain uses TRBV9 and TRBJ1-1, with no clear D. The V gene's germline CDR1 is SGDLS and CDR2 YYNGEE. This CDR3 region has 13 residues. The ends were cut back, 3 bases at V and 2 bases at J, with 8 bases in the middle. CDR3 residues: CASSALGNTEAFF. The CDR3 nucleotides read TGTGCCAGCAGCGCCTTGGGCAACACTGAAGCTTTCTTT.

DNA for the CDR3: TGTGCCTGGAGTGCACGTTCGAACACCGGGGAGCTGTTTTTT. Its protein is CAWSARSNTGELFF. The chain links TRBV30 to TRBJ2-2; no reliable D call. The CDR3 is 14 residues long. Germline lookup yields CDR1 GTSNPN and CDR2 SVGIG (reference sequence). Trimming took off 1 base at V and 0 bases at J, with 6 bases between the two ends.

This clonotype appeared many times. This chain joins TRBV12-3 or TRBV12-4 and TRBJ1-3; D unclear. The CDR3 runs 14 residues. Trimming left V 3 bases short and J 1 base short, with 7 bases between. Here the CDR3 reads CASSFLESGNTIYF. CDR3 bases: TGTGCCAGCAGTTTCCTTGAATCTGGAAACACCATATATTTT.

The chain links TRBV15 to TRBJ1-2; TRBD1 matches 10 bases. The V and J ends lost 4 bases and 2 bases, in that order; junction bases with no gene match: 13. Germline loops: CDR1 LNHNV, CDR2 YYDKDF (reference sequence). The CDR3 covers 18 residues. The CDR3 DNA sequence: TGTGCCACCAGCACCCACTCCCGGGCGACAGGGGGCAACTATGGCTACACCTTC. Protein sequence: CATSTHSRATGGNYGYTF.

This clonotype has ten or more counts. The V and J genes are TRBV20-1 and TRBJ2-3; D unclear. The CDR3 is made up of 11 amino acids. Germline V gene data show CDR1 as DFQATT and CDR2 as SNEGSKA (reference sequence). V was cut by 0 bases and J by 6 bases, with 4 bases left in between. Written as DNA, the CDR3 is TGCAGTGCTAGAGATATGGATACGCAGTATTTT. Translating it yields CSARDMDTQYF.

Comments on this clonotype: A far larger clone differs by one base, so this is likely a read error. The chain uses TRBV7-3 and TRBJ1-1; D gene ambiguous. The V end lost 0 bases, the J end lost 0 bases, and 2 bases lay between the germline ends. The CDR3 is made up of 13 amino acids. CDR1 SGHTA and CDR2 FQGTGA come from the germline V gene. For the CDR3, the DNA is TGTGCCAGCAGCTTAACCCTGAACACTGAAGCTTTCTTT. Translating gives CASSLTLNTEAFF.

This clonotype was recorded once. A much larger clone sits a single nucleotide away, making a read error possible. The V and J genes are TRBV20-1 and TRBJ2-3; possible D gene TRBD1, 6 bases. The assigned J gene may be wrong: the sequence end matches TRBJ1-1 better. The CDR3 has 10 amino acids. The germline gives CDR1 DFQATT, CDR2 SNEGSKA (reference sequence). CDR3 sequence: CSAWDTTAFF. DNA of the CDR3: TGCAGTGCCTGGGACACGACGGCTTTCTTT.

In its sample, this clonotype was seen many times. V and J are TRBV29-1 and TRBJ2-3, with D tentatively TRBD1 (6 bases). CDR3 length equals 15 residues. Germline lookup yields CDR1 SQVTM and CDR2 ANQGSEA. V lost 7 bases and J lost 0, with 17 bases in between. CDR3 sequence reads: CSARKGQTSTDTQYF. Here the CDR3 DNA reads TGCAGCGCACGAAAGGGACAAACGAGCACAGATACGCAGTATTTT.

This clonotype was recorded a few times. This sequence joins TRBV24-1 and TRBJ2-3, with D tentatively TRBD1 (5 bases). CDR3 size: 14 residues. Trimming shortened V by 4 bases and J by 5 bases, and 12 bases separated the two germline ends. The germline CDR1 and CDR2 sequences are KGHDR and SFDVKD. Written as DNA, the CDR3 is TGTGCCACCAGTGACCCAGGGCCTATAGATACGCAGTATTTT. Amino acids: CATSDPGPIDTQYF.

This clonotype was seen a handful of times. The J gene is TRBJ1-1, the V gene TRBV7-9; D is ambiguous. The germline gives CDR1 SEHNR, CDR2 FQNEAQ (reference sequence). The CDR3 is 15 amino acids. The V gene lost 5 bases and the J gene lost 0 bases, with 13 bases spanning the gap. In DNA, the CDR3 is TGTGCCAGCAGCACCCCACTGGGGTTGAACACTGAAGCTTTCTTT. Translation gives CASSTPLGLNTEAFF.

This clonotype came up many times. This CDR3 reads CSALVTPGLAGVLNEQFF. The CDR3 DNA sequence: TGCAGTGCTCTCGTTACTCCCGGACTAGCGGGAGTTTTAAATGAGCAGTTCTTC. The rearrangement links TRBV20-1 to TRBJ2-1; 13 nucleotides line up with TRBD2. J gave up 7 bases and V 5 bases, and 17 bases lay outside the gene matches. The germline gives CDR1 DFQATT, CDR2 SNEGSKA (reference sequence). The CDR3 covers 18 residues.

This rearrangement joins TRBV12-3 or TRBV12-4 to TRBJ2-1; tentatively, D is TRBD2 (7 bases). V lost 1 base and J lost 7, with 23 bases in between. The CDR3 spans 18 residues. The CDR3 region has the DNA TGTGCCAGCAGTTTAGACGGGGGGCGAGGCCCTTCCTTTAATGAGCAGTTCTTC. Residues: CASSLDGGRGPSFNEQFF.

This clonotype has only a few counts. Written as DNA, the CDR3 is TGCAGTGCTAGAGATCCGACAGGGGGTAGCAATCAGCCCCAGCATTTT. Translation: CSARDPTGGSNQPQHF. The chain uses TRBV20-1 and TRBJ1-5, with TRBD1 matching 9 bases. From germline, CDR1 is DFQATT and CDR2 SNEGSKA (reference sequence). V was pared by 0 bases and J by 0 bases, with 3 bases of the junction left unmatched. CDR3 length: 16 residues.

This clonotype has ten or more counts. This rearrangement joins TRBV2 to TRBJ2-1, with 10 bases aligning to TRBD1. Unmatched junction bases numbered 16, after V lost 10 bases and J lost 7 bases. The germline gives CDR1 SNHLY, CDR2 FYNNEI. The CDR3 extends over 16 amino acids. The CDR3 DNA reads TGTGCCACCCCAACCGGGACAGGGGCCCTTTTGAATGAGCAGTTCTTC. Protein product: CATPTGTGALLNEQFF.

Many counts were recorded for this clonotype. This chain connects TRBV11-2 to TRBJ2-1, with 7 bases matching TRBD2. In germline, CDR1 is SGHAT, CDR2 FQNNGV. The V and J ends lost 0 bases and 0 bases, in that order; junction bases with no gene match: 2. CDR3 length: 16 amino acids. In DNA form, the CDR3 reads TGTGCCAGCAGCTTAGATGGGGGGGGCTCCTACAATGAGCAGTTCTTC. This encodes CASSLDGGGSYNEQFF. The whole variable domain, filled in from reference TRBV11-2 and TRBJ2-1, reads EAGVAQSPRYKIIEKRQSVAFWCNPISGHATLYWYQQILGQGPKLLIQFQNNGVVDDSQLPKDRFSAERLKGVDSTLKIQPAKLEDSAVYLCASSLDGGGSYNEQFFGPGTRLTVL.

This clonotype occurred a few times. The J gene is TRBJ1-5, the V gene TRBV15; a weak D match, TRBD1 (6 bases). CDR3 size: 16 residues. Between the trimmed V and J ends, which lost 0 bases and 1 base, there was a span of 10 bases. Germline-derived CDR1 and CDR2 are LNHNV and YYDKDF (reference sequence). Written as DNA, the CDR3 is TGTGCCACCAGCAGAGATCGGGGGGCCAGCAATCAGCCCCAGCATTTT. Protein product: CATSRDRGASNQPQHF. Supplemented by reference TRBV15 and TRBJ1-5, the full variable domain reads DAMVIQNPRYQVTQFGKPVTLSCSQTLNHNVMYWYQQKSSQAPKLLFHYYDKDFNNEADTPDNFQSRRPNTSFCFLDIRSPGLGDTAMYLCATSRDRGASNQPQHFGDGTRLSIL.

This clonotype has a count of ten or more. In DNA form, the CDR3 reads TGTGCCAGCAGTTCCCATAGTACGGGAGGGGAATACGAGCAGTACTTC. This gives the protein CASSSHSTGGEYEQYF. This chain connects TRBV27 to TRBJ2-7; 8 positions agree with TRBD2. This CDR3 is built from 16 residues. Trimming at V came to 4 bases and at J to 4 bases, leaving 12 bases not matched to a gene. Germline loops: CDR1 MNHEY, CDR2 SMNVEV (reference sequence).

This clonotype was seen ten or more times. The rearrangement joins TRBV11-2 to TRBJ2-1, with D perhaps TRBD2 (5 bases). Germline V gives CDR1 SGHAT, CDR2 FQNNGV. The CDR3 consists of 17 residues. With 8 bases removed from V and 0 bases from J, the gap between germline ends came to 20 bases. CDR3 sequence (DNA): TGTGCCAGCCGAAGGCCCGCGGCGGGCTACTCCTACAATGAGCAGTTCTTC. Encoded protein: CASRRPAAGYSYNEQFF.

There are many counts of this clonotype. DNA for the CDR3: TGTGCCTGGGAACACGGGATGAACACTGAAGCTTTCTTT. It is translated as CAWEHGMNTEAFF. The chain is built from TRBV30 and TRBJ1-1; D gene ambiguous. Between the trimmed V and J ends, which lost 5 bases and 0 bases, there was a span of 10 bases. This CDR3 has 13 amino acids. The germline CDR1 and CDR2 sequences are GTSNPN and SVGIG (reference sequence).

As to this clonotype: A much more abundant neighbour one base away suggests this may be a read error. V and J are TRBV20-1 and TRBJ2-7; 12 nucleotides agree with TRBD2. Germline trimming cut 4 bases from V and 10 bases from J; bases unmatched to any gene: 11. This CDR3 has 14 residues. The germline CDR1 and CDR2 sequences are DFQATT and SNEGSKA (reference sequence). The CDR3 reads CSATTSGRAETQYV. The CDR3 DNA sequence: TGCAGTGCTACGACTAGCGGGAGAGCGGAGACCCAGTACGTC.

This clonotype has ten or more counts. The chain uses TRBV27 and TRBJ2-1; TRBD2 aligns across 8 bases. With V trimmed by 3 bases and J by 2 bases, 3 bases remained unmatched. Germline V CDR1 and CDR2: MNHEY, SMNVEV (reference sequence). The CDR3 is 15 residues long. CDR3 loop: CASSFFGRAYNEQFF. CDR3 sequence (DNA): TGTGCCAGCAGTTTCTTCGGGAGGGCCTACAATGAGCAGTTCTTC.

This clonotype came up many times. The V call is TRBV6-1, the J call TRBJ2-7, with TRBD1 matching 7 bases. CDR3 length equals 13 residues. With 3 bases clipped from V and 12 bases from J, the junction kept 11 bases outside the gene matches. Germline CDR1 MNHNS, CDR2 SASEGT. Here the CDR3 DNA reads TGTGCCAGCAGTGACCTTCAGGGGGTCAGGCCGTACGTC. Translated: CASSDLQGVRPYV.

There are many counts of this clonotype. V gene TRBV7-9 combines with J gene TRBJ2-1, with D unresolved. This CDR3 has 15 residues. Between the trimmed V and J ends, which lost 7 bases and 1 base, there was a span of 14 bases. Germline V gene sequence: CDR1 SEHNR, CDR2 FQNEAQ (reference sequence). This CDR3 is CASTDGYKSYNEQFF. The CDR3, as DNA: TGTGCCAGCACCGATGGGTATAAGTCCTACAATGAGCAGTTCTTC. Drawing the rest from reference TRBV7-9 and TRBJ2-1, the complete variable domain is DTGVSQNPRHKITKRGQNVTFRCDPISEHNRLYWYRQTLGQGPEFLTYFQNEAQLEKSRLLSDRFSAERPKGSFSTLEIQRTEQGDSAMYLCASTDGYKSYNEQFFGPGTRLTVL.

This clonotype was counted only a few times. The chain links TRBV29-1 to TRBJ2-7, with D perhaps given as TRBD1 or TRBD2 (5 bases each). CDR1 is SQVTM, CDR2 ANQGSEA, per germline. The CDR3 is 12 residues long. V was shortened by 3 bases and J by 2 bases, with 8 bases between the two germline ends. The CDR3 region has the DNA TGCAGCGTTGATAGGGGAGCCTACGAGCAGTACTTC. It yields the protein CSVDRGAYEQYF.

This clonotype has at least ten counts. The chain carries TRBV25-1 and TRBJ2-1; tentative D call: TRBD2 (8 bases). CDR1 and CDR2 from the germline V gene are MGHDK and SYGVNS. V gave up 4 bases and J gave up 9 bases, with 25 bases separating them. CDR3 length: 17 residues. Here the CDR3 DNA reads TGTGCCAGCAGTGGCAGGGGGAGCGGGAGATTTTTCTTTGAGCAGTTCTTC. This sequence encodes CASSGRGSGRFFFEQFF.

The J gene is TRBJ1-1, the V gene TRBV4-1, with 7 positions matching TRBD1. The J segment lost 0 bases and the V segment lost 0 bases, leaving 10 bases of the junction unmatched. This CDR3 contains 18 residues. CDR1 and CDR2 from the germline V gene are MGHRA and YSYEKL. In nucleotides, the CDR3 is TGCGCCAGCAGCCAAGAGCCGGGACAGATATTCATGAACACTGAAGCTTTCTTT. This gives the protein CASSQEPGQIFMNTEAFF.